Presented here are 12 T cell receptor beta chains from one specimen sequenced in a study of cytomegalovirus exposure and HLA in healthy donors. The study ran its PCR with 60 Vbeta and 13 Jbeta primers. Data came from immunoSEQ multiplex PCR; TCRdb stores just in-frame clones and leaves some out. The sample records 95,000 to 120,000 clones, roughly four fifths being singletons. Specimen: PBMCs. These receptors were collected from a woman aged 18 to 35 in good health and CMV-seronegative.

CDR3 loop: CASSVNRNSPLHF. The CDR3 nucleotides are TGTGCCAGCAGCGTCAACAGGAATTCACCCCTCCACTTT. J is TRBJ1-6 and V is TRBV2, with D perhaps matching TRBD1 (5 bases). Germline V gene lookup returns CDR1 SNHLY and CDR2 FYNNEI. This CDR3 is 13 amino acids long. The V end lost 6 bases, the J end lost 7 bases, and 10 bases lay between the germline ends.

The J gene is TRBJ2-7, the V gene TRBV2; D perhaps matches TRBD1 (5 bases). The CDR3 totals 12 residues. Germline V gene sequence: CDR1 SNHLY, CDR2 FYNNEI. V was cut by 8 bases and J by 0 bases, with 8 bases left in between. CDR3 sequence (DNA): TGTGCCAGCCTAGGACACTCCTACGAGCAGTACGTC. This codes for CASLGHSYEQYV.

The chain couples TRBV27 to TRBJ2-1; TRBD2 aligns across 10 bases. The CDR3 loop spans 14 amino acids. The junction had 7 bases not matched to a gene; V was cut back by 10 bases and J by 4 bases. Germline values: CDR1 MNHEY, CDR2 SMNVEV (reference sequence). The CDR3 loop reads CATFPSGGYNEQFF. CDR3 in DNA: TGTGCCACCTTTCCTAGCGGGGGTTACAATGAGCAGTTCTTC.

The V and J genes are TRBV7-6 and TRBJ2-7; D is uncertain. The CDR3 loop spans 14 amino acids. CDR1 and CDR2 (germline): SGHVS, FNYEAQ. Trimming shortened V by 1 base and J by 2 bases, and 9 bases separated the two germline ends. This chain's CDR3 is CASSLGSETYEQYF. CDR3 DNA sequence: TGTGCCAGCAGCTTAGGCAGCGAAACCTACGAGCAGTACTTC. Looking up the rest from reference TRBV7-6 and TRBJ2-7 gives the full variable domain: GAGVSQSPRYKVTKRGQDVALRCDPISGHVSLYWYRQALGQGPEFLTYFNYEAQQDKSGLPNDRFSAERPEGSISTLTIQRTEQRDSAMYRCASSLGSETYEQYFGPGTRLTVT.

The chain joins TRBV7-9 to TRBJ1-1; the D is unclear. Per germline, CDR1 SEHNR and CDR2 FQNEAQ (reference sequence). The CDR3 has 16 residues. V was cut by 5 bases and J by 0 bases, with 16 bases left in between. This CDR3 reads CASSPRVFPMNTEAFF. CDR3 coding DNA: TGTGCCAGCAGCCCTCGTGTTTTTCCTATGAACACTGAAGCTTTCTTT.

This chain connects TRBV19 to TRBJ1-6, with 10 bases fitting TRBD1. The germline V gene has CDR1 LNHDA and CDR2 SQIVND (reference sequence). Trimming at V came to 0 bases and at J to 0 bases, leaving 11 bases not matched to a gene. The CDR3 runs to 21 residues. The CDR3 here is CASSIDLPGQGRSSYNSPLHF. As DNA, the CDR3 is TGTGCCAGTAGTATAGATCTTCCGGGACAGGGGCGTAGCTCCTATAATTCACCCCTCCACTTT.

The chain carries TRBV30 and TRBJ1-1; a possible D gene is TRBD1 (5 bases). Germline V gives CDR1 GTSNPN, CDR2 SVGIG (reference sequence). CDR3 length equals 13 residues. V lost 5 bases and J 1 base, leaving 11 bases between the germline ends. Here the CDR3 reads CAWVGRRNTEAFF. The CDR3 DNA sequence: TGTGCCTGGGTGGGGCGCAGGAACACTGAAGCTTTCTTT.

V is TRBV18 and J is TRBJ2-2; weak D call: TRBD1 (7 bases). From germline, CDR1 is KGHSH and CDR2 LQKENI. The V and J ends lost 1 base and 7 bases respectively, with 28 bases between them. CDR3 length: 20 amino acids. CDR3 sequence reads: CASSPLSTGRLSMIGGELFF. DNA of the CDR3: TGTGCCAGCTCACCACTTTCGACAGGGAGGCTTTCCATGATAGGCGGGGAGCTGTTTTTT.

There are a few counts of this clone. V is TRBV5-6 and J is TRBJ1-4; D not resolved. The V gene's germline CDR1 is SGHDT and CDR2 YYEEEE. The V end was cut by 0 bases, the J end by 7 bases, with 10 bases between. The CDR3 extends over 14 amino acids. The chain's CDR3 is CASSLGHVGEKLFF. Written as DNA, the CDR3 is TGTGCCAGCAGCTTGGGGCATGTTGGTGAAAAACTGTTTTTT.

The genes are TRBV23-1 and TRBJ2-5, with TRBD1 matching over 9 bases. TRBV23-1 is an ORF for which the function is uncertain. The CDR3 length is 16 residues. V lost 3 bases to trimming and J lost 3 bases; unmatched junction nucleotides: 8. The CDR3 reads CASSHGGQGRKETQYF. CDR3 nucleotides: TGCGCCAGCAGTCACGGGGGACAGGGCAGAAAAGAGACCCAGTACTTC.

In its sample, this clone was seen a few times. V and J are TRBV5-1 and TRBJ2-1; TRBD2 matches 10 bases. Germline assignment: CDR1 SGHRS and CDR2 YFSETQ. The J segment lost 9 bases and the V segment lost 5 bases, leaving 14 bases of the junction unmatched. The CDR3 extends over 16 amino acids. The CDR3 spells CASRMVPSGSRGEQFF. CDR3 sequence (DNA): TGCGCCAGCAGAATGGTCCCTAGCGGGAGTAGGGGTGAGCAGTTCTTC.

The V and J genes are TRBV2 and TRBJ2-7; a weak D match, TRBD1 (5 bases). The V gene lost 6 bases and the J gene lost 4 bases, with 10 bases spanning the gap. The germline gives CDR1 SNHLY, CDR2 FYNNEI. The CDR3 loop spans 12 amino acids. The CDR3 spells CASSRYRYEQYF. In DNA form, the CDR3 reads TGTGCCAGCAGCAGGTACAGGTACGAGCAGTACTTC.